Listed below are T cell receptor beta chains from one sample, sequenced in a study of blood T cell repertoires in COVID-19. Assay: immunoSEQ multiplex PCR; the TCRdb copy retains only in-frame clones and omits some. This table has roughly 150,000 clones, approximately 78% appearing once. Sequenced sample: PBMCs or T cells enriched from blood (not recorded which). The receptors shown here come from a woman aged 50 to 65 who had recovered from COVID-19. Each CDR3 is given with its conserved first and last residue.

TRBV11-2	TRBJ2-1	CASDPGLAGNEQFF
TRBV6-5	TRBJ1-2	CASSNAQAEVNGYTF
TRBV28	TRBJ1-2	CASSFARVGYTF
TRBV15	TRBJ2-3	CATSRDRGGTDTQYF
TRBV6-5	TRBJ2-3	CASSHSRSSTDTQYF
TRBV10-1	TRBJ2-1	CASSNGQGAGEQFF
TRBV13	TRBJ2-1	CASSYIAYEQFF
TRBV18	TRBJ2-7	CASSPDSTIYEQYF
TRBV11-2	TRBJ2-2	CASSLVQGTGELFF
TRBV5-1	TRBJ2-3	CASSLFADTDTQYF
TRBV2	TRBJ1-1	CASSESGRSAFF